A selection of T cell receptor beta chains follows, all from one sample in a study of blood T cell repertoires in COVID-19. Profiled with immunoSEQ multiplex PCR; TCRdb holds only in-frame clones, not every one. The sample shows some 60,000 clones, approximately 78% of them seen only once. The sequencing sample was made of peripheral blood. The receptors shown here come from a human donor in a cohort sampled during active COVID-19. The CDR3 runs from the conserved cysteine through the conserved F or W. A D gene is named only where the DNA matches it firmly. Clone size appears in some rows only: once, few, many, or a class for an expanded clone.

NA,NA,TRBV11-2,TRBJ2-1,CASSRRGTSYNEQFF,TGTGCCAGCAGCCGGCGGGGAACCTCCTACAATGAGCAGTTCTTC
TRBD1,NA,TRBV15,TRBJ1-1,CATSPRTGRGTEAFF,TGTGCCACCAGCCCGAGGACAGGGCGGGGGACTGAAGCTTTCTTT
NA,NA,TRBV6-5,TRBJ1-2,CATGGTINYGYTF,TGTGCCACGGGGGGGACAATCAACTATGGCTACACCTTC
NA,NA,TRBV4-2,TRBJ2-7,CASSQDLIMRGLYEQYF,TGTGCCAGCAGCCAAGATTTAATAATGCGGGGGCTATACGAGCAGTACTTC
TRBD1,NA,TRBV7-2,TRBJ1-5,CASSGTGQGQPQHF,TGTGCCAGCAGTGGGACAGGGCAGGGACAGCCCCAGCATTTT
NA,NA,TRBV6-5,TRBJ1-4,CASRKGEKLFF,TGTGCCAGCCGGAAGGGGGAAAAACTGTTTTTT
NA,NA,TRBV12-2,TRBJ2-7,CASRARTDSSYEQYF,TGTGCAAGTCGCGCACGGACAGACAGCTCCTACGAGCAGTACTTC
NA,NA,TRBV2,TRBJ1-6,CASSEQGGGSPLHF,TGTGCCAGCAGTGAACAGGGAGGAGGGTCACCCCTCCACTTT
TRBD1,NA,TRBV10-3,TRBJ1-5,CAISESAGGRQPQHF,TGTGCCATCAGTGAGTCAGCAGGGGGGCGGCAGCCCCAGCATTTT
TRBD2,NA,TRBV28,TRBJ2-1,CASMVTSGGIYNEQFF,TGTGCCAGCATGGTAACTAGCGGGGGAATCTACAATGAGCAGTTCTTC
NA,NA,TRBV30,TRBJ1-1,CAWTGWDGAEAFF,TGTGCCTGGACAGGGTGGGATGGGGCTGAAGCTTTCTTT
NA,NA,TRBV2,TRBJ1-2,CASRDKAPINYGYTF,TGTGCCAGCAGGGACAAGGCCCCCATTAACTATGGCTACACCTTC
TRBD2,NA,TRBV11-2,TRBJ2-5,CASSRRLAGQETQYF,TGTGCCAGCAGCCGGAGACTAGCTGGGCAAGAGACCCAGTACTTC
TRBD2,NA,TRBV15,TRBJ2-1,CATRTSGGLSSYNEQFF,TGTGCCACACGGACTAGCGGGGGTTTAAGCTCCTACAATGAGCAGTTCTTC
NA,NA,TRBV27,TRBJ1-3,CASSLSPRGGNTIYF,TGTGCCAGCAGTTTGAGCCCTAGGGGCGGAAACACCATATATTTT
TRBD1,NA,TRBV27,TRBJ1-2,CASSLTGQGGYTF,TGTGCCAGCAGTTTAACTGGACAGGGCGGCTACACCTTC
TRBD2,NA,TRBV10-3,TRBJ2-1,CAISDYLAGGKGNEQFF,TGTGCCATCAGTGATTACCTAGCGGGGGGGAAAGGGAATGAGCAGTTCTTC
TRBD2,NA,TRBV27,TRBJ2-7,CASSLGGKGANEQYF,TGTGCCAGCAGTTTGGGGGGGAAAGGGGCAAACGAGCAGTACTTC
NA,NA,TRBV11-3,TRBJ2-3,CASSLEAGDTQYF,TGTGCCAGCAGCTTAGAGGCGGGAGATACGCAGTATTTT
TRBD1,NA,TRBV11-2,TRBJ1-2,CASSWRDRNYGYTF,TGTGCCAGCAGCTGGCGGGACAGGAACTATGGCTACACCTTC
TRBD2,once,TRBV6-5,TRBJ2-3,CASRGLAGRTQYF,TGTGCCAGCAGAGGACTAGCGGGCCGTACGCAGTATTTT
NA,NA,TRBV3-1/TRBV3-2,TRBJ1-3,CASSQAVGGSGNTIYF,TGTGCCAGCAGCCAGGCAGTAGGGGGCTCTGGAAACACCATATATTTT
NA,NA,TRBV5-1,TRBJ2-7,CASSLGSSGAIYEQYF,TGCGCCAGCAGCTTGGGATCGTCAGGGGCCATCTACGAGCAGTACTTC
TRBD1,NA,TRBV4-1,TRBJ2-7,CASSQSRSGTGKMGEQYF,TGCGCCAGCAGCCAAAGTCGTTCCGGGACAGGAAAGATGGGCGAGCAGTACTTC
TRBD1,NA,TRBV3-1/TRBV3-2,TRBJ1-1,CASSLGTGGITEAFF,TGTGCCAGCAGCCTCGGGACAGGGGGTATCACTGAAGCTTTCTTT
TRBD1,NA,TRBV29-1,TRBJ1-1,CSALDTGGVKAFF,TGCAGCGCTCTCGATACAGGGGGAGTAAAAGCTTTCTTT
TRBD1,NA,TRBV2,TRBJ2-1,CASSIDRGGYNEQFF,TGTGCCAGCAGTATTGACAGGGGGGGCTACAATGAGCAGTTCTTC
NA,NA,TRBV6-1,TRBJ1-5,CASSEAGGRNQPQHF,TGTGCCAGCAGTGAAGCGGGGGGAAGAAATCAGCCCCAGCATTTT
NA,NA,TRBV2,TRBJ1-5,CASSSNTRYNQPQHF,TGTGCCAGCAGTTCCAATACGCGGTACAATCAGCCCCAGCATTTT
TRBD2,once,TRBV5-1,TRBJ2-3,CASSLRLAGGRASTDTQYF,TGCGCCAGCAGCTTGCGACTAGCGGGGGGACGTGCTAGCACAGATACGCAGTATTTT
NA,once,TRBV30,TRBJ2-7,CAFTPGRDEQYF,TGTGCCTTCACCCCAGGGCGCGACGAGCAGTACTTC
NA,NA,TRBV15,TRBJ2-5,CATSSMRAKETQYF,TGTGCCACCAGTTCGATGAGGGCCAAAGAGACCCAGTACTTC
NA,NA,TRBV6-5,TRBJ2-7,CASSSLGSSYEQYF,TGTGCCAGCAGTTCCCTAGGTTCCTCCTACGAGCAGTACTTC
NA,once,TRBV6-6,TRBJ2-1,CASSYGGANYEQFF,TGTGCCAGCAGTTACGGGGGGGCCAACTATGAGCAGTTCTTC
TRBD1,NA,TRBV5-1,TRBJ1-6,CASRYEGATSPLHF,TGCGCCAGCAGGTATGAGGGGGCCACTTCACCCCTCCACTTT
TRBD2,NA,TRBV9,TRBJ2-1,CASSVGTSDYNEQFF,TGTGCCAGCAGCGTTGGGACTAGCGACTACAATGAGCAGTTCTTC
NA,once,TRBV11-2,TRBJ2-6,CASSFLPSGANVLTF,TGTGCCAGCAGCTTCCTACCTTCTGGGGCCAACGTCCTGACTTTC